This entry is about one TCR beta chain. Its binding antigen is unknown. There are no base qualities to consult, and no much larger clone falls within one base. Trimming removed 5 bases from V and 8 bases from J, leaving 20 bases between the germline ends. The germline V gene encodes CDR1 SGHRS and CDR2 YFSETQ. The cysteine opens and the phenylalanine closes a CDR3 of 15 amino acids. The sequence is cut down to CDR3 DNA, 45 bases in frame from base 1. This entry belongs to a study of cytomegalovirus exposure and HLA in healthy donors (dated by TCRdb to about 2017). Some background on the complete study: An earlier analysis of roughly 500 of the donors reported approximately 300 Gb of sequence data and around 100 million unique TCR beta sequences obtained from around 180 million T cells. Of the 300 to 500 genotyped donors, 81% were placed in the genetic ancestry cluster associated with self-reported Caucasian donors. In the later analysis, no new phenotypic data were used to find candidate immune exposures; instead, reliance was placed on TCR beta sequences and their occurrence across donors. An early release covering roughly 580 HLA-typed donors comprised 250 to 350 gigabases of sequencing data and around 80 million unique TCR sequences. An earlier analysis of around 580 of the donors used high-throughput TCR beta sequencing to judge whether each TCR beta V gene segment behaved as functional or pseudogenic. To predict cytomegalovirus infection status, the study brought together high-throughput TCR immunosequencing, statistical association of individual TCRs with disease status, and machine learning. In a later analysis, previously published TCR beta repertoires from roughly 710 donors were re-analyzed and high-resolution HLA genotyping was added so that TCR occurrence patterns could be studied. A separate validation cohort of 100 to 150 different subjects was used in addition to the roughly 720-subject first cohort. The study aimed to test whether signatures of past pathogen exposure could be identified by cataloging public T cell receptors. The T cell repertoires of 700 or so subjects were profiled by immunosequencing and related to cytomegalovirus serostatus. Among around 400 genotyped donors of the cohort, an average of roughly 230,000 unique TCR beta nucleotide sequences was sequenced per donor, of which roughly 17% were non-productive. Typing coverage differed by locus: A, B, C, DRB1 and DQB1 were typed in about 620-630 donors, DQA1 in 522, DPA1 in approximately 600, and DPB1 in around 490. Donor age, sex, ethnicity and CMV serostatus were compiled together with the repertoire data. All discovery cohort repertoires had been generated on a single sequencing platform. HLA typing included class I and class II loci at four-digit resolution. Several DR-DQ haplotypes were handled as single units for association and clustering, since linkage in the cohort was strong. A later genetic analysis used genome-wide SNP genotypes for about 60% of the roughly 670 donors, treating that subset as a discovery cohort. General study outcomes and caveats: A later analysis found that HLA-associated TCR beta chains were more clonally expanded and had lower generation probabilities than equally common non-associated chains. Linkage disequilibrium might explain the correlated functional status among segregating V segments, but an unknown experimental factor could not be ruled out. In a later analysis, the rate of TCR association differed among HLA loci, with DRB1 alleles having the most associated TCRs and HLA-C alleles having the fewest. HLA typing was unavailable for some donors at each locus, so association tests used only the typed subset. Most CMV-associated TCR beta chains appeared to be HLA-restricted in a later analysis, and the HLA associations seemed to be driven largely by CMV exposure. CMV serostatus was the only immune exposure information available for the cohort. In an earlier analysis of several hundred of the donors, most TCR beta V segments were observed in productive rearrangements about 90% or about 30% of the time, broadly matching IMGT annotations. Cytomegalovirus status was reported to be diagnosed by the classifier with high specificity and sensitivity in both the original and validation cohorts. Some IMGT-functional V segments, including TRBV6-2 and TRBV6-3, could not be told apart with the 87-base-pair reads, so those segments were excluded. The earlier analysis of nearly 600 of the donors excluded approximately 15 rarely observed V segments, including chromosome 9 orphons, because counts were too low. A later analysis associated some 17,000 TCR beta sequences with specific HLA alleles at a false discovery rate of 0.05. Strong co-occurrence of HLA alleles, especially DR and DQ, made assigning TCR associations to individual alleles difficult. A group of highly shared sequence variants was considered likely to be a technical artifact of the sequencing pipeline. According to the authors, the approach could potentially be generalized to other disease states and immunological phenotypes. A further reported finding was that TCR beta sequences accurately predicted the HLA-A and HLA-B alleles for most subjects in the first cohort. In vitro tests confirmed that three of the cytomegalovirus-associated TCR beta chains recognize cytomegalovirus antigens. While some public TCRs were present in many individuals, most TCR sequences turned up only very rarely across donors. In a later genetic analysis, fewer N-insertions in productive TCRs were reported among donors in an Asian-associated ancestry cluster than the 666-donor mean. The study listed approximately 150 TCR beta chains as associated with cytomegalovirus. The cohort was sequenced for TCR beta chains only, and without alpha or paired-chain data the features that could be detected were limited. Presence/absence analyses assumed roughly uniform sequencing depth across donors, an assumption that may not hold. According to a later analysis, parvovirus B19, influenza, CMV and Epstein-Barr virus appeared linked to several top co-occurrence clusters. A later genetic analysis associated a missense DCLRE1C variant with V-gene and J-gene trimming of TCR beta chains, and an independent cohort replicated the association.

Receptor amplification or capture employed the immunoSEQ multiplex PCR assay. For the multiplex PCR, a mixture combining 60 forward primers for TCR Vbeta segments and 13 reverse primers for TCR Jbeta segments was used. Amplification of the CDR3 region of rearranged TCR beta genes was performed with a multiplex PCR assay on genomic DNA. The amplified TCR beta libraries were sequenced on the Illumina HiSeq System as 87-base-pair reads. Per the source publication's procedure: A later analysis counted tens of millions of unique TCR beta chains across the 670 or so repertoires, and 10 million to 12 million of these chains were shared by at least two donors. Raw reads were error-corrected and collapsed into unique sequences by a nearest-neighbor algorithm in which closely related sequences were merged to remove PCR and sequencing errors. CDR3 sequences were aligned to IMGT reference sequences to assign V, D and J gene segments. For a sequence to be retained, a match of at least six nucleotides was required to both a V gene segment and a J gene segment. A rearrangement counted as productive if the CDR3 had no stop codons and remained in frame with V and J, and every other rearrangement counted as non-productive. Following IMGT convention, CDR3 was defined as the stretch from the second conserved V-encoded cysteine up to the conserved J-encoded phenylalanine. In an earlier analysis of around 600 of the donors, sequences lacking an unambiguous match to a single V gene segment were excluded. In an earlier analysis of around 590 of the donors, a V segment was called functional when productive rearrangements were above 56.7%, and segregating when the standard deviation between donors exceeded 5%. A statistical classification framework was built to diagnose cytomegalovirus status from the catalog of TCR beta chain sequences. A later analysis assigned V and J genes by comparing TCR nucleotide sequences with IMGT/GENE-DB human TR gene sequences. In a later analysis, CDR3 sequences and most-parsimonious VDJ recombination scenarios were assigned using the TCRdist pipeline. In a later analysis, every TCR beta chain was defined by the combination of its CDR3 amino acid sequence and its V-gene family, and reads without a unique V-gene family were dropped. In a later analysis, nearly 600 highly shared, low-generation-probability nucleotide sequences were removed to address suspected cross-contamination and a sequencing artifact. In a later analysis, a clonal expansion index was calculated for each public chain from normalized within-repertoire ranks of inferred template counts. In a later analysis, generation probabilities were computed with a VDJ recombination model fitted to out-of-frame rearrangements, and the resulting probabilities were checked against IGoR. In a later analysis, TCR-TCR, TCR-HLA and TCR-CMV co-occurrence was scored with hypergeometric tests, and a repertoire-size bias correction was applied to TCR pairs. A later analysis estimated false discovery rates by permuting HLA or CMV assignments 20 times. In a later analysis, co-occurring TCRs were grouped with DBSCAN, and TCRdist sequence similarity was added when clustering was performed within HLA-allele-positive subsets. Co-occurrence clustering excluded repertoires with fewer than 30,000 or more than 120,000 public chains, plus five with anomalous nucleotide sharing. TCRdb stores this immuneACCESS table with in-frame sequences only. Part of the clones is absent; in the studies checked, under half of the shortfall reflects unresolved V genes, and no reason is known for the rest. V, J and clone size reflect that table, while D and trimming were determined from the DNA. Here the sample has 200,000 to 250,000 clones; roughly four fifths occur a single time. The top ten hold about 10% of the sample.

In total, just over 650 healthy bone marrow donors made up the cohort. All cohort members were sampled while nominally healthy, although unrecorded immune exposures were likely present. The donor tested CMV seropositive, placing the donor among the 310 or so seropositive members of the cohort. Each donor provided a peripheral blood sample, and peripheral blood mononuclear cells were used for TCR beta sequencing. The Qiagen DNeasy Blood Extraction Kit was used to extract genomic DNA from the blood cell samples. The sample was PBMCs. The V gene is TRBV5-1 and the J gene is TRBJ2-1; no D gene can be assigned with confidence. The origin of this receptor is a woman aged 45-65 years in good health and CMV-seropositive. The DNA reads TGCGCCAGCAGTCGCGTTTACCGCGACGAGGATGAGCAGTTCTTC. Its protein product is CASSRVYRDEDEQFF.